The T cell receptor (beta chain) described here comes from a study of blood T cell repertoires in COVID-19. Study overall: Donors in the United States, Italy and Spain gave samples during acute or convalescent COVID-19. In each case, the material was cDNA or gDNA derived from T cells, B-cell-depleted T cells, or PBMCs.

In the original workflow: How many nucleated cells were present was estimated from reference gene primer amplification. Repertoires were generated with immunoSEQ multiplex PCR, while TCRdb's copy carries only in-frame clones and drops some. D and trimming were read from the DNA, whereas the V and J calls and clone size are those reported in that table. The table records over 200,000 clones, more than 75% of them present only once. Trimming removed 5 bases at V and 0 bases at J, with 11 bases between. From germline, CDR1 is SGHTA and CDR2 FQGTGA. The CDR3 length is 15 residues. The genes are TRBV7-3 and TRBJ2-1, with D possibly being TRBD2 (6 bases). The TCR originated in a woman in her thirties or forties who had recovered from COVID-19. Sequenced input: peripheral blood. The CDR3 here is CASSQGLRSYNEQFF. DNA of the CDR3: TGTGCCAGCAGCCAGGGACTGCGCTCCTACAATGAGCAGTTCTTC.